The 26 T cell receptor beta chains given below trace back to one sample, sequenced in a study of cytomegalovirus exposure and HLA in healthy donors. Vbeta (60) and Jbeta (13) primers were used in the PCR. The assay was immunoSEQ multiplex PCR, and TCRdb's table has in-frame clones only and misses some. The table shows around 130,000 clones, with 81% occurring only once. The sample was PBMCs. All receptors come from a man aged 18 to 30 in good health and CMV-seronegative.

This chain connects TRBV6-6 to TRBJ1-6, with TRBD1 matching over 7 bases. The CDR3 runs to 15 residues. Germline V gene sequence: CDR1 MNHNY, CDR2 SVGAGI (reference sequence). V gave up 10 bases and J gave up 9 bases; unmatched junction bases: 15. For the CDR3, the DNA is TGTGCCATCCCCTCCCGCGACAGGGAAGGTTCACCCCTCCACTTT. Protein: CAIPSRDREGSPLHF.

The CDR3 loop is CEGRAMGNSPLHF. CDR3 in DNA: TGCGAAGGCAGGGCGATGGGTAATTCACCCCTCCACTTT. The rearrangement uses TRBV4-3 and TRBJ1-6; D might be TRBD1 (5 bases). Germline V gives CDR1 LGHNA, CDR2 YSLEER. The CDR3 has 13 amino acids.

The chain recombines TRBV14 with TRBJ2-1, with TRBD2 matching over 8 bases. The CDR3 covers 16 residues. The ends lost 2 bases at V and 4 bases at J; junction bases unmatched: 7. Germline loops: CDR1 SGHDN, CDR2 FVKESK. The CDR3 is CASSQMFLAGYNEQFF. The CDR3 DNA is TGTGCCAGCAGCCAAATGTTTCTAGCGGGTTACAATGAGCAGTTCTTC.

This sequence joins TRBV30 and TRBJ1-5; TRBD1 matches 8 bases. Germline CDR1 and CDR2: GTSNPN and SVGIG (reference sequence). The CDR3 runs 16 residues. The J segment lost 5 bases and the V segment lost 1 base, leaving 10 bases of the junction unmatched. The CDR3 DNA sequence: TGTGCCTGGAGTGCAAATGACAGGGGATGGTATCAGCCCCAGCATTTT. Amino acids: CAWSANDRGWYQPQHF.

The V gene is TRBV4-1, the J gene TRBJ2-5, with D uncertain. This CDR3 comprises 13 residues. Germline V CDR1 and CDR2: MGHRA, YSYEKL. V lost 1 base to trimming and J lost 2 bases, with 5 bases between them. CDR3 loop: CASSQVRQETQYF. The CDR3 coding sequence is TGCGCCAGCAGCCAAGTCAGGCAAGAGACCCAGTACTTC.

The chain combines TRBV4-3 with TRBJ2-3, with 7 bases aligning to TRBD1. V shed 5 bases, J shed 1 base, and the junction held 12 bases outside the gene matches. This CDR3 comprises 17 residues. CDR1 and CDR2 from the germline V gene are LGHNA and YSLEER. The CDR3 loop is CASSRGLLMSGTDTQYF. CDR3 DNA sequence: TGCGCCAGCAGCAGGGGGCTGTTAATGTCGGGCACAGATACGCAGTATTTT.

This chain connects TRBV4-2 to TRBJ1-1; tentative D call: TRBD1 (5 bases). V gave up 3 bases and J gave up 3 bases, with 17 bases separating them. Looked up from germline, CDR1 is LGHNA and CDR2 is YNFKEQ. The CDR3 sequence is 16 residues long. In DNA, the CDR3 is TGTGCCAGCAGCCACGGTATCTCCGGGGGGTACACTGAAGCTTTCTTT. Translation: CASSHGISGGYTEAFF.

The V gene is TRBV6-1, the J gene TRBJ1-5; D gene unclear. The V end was cut by 2 bases, the J end by 7 bases, with 9 bases between. The CDR3 runs 13 residues. Germline CDR1 MNHNS, CDR2 SASEGT. The CDR3 DNA reads TGTGCCAGCAGTGAATGGGAGGTACAGCCCCAGCATTTT. Translating gives CASSEWEVQPQHF.

This clone was detected many times. The chain couples TRBV5-1 to TRBJ2-3; D gene ambiguous. Trimming removed 7 bases at V and 0 bases at J, with 6 bases between. Germline V lookup: CDR1 SGHRS, CDR2 YFSETQ. CDR3 length: 12 residues. The CDR3 region is CASSRSTDTQYF. DNA for the CDR3: TGCGCCAGCTCGCGGAGCACAGATACGCAGTATTTT. The full variable domain, rest sourced from reference TRBV5-1 and TRBJ2-3, is KAGVTQTPRYLIKTRGQQVTLSCSPISGHRSVSWYQQTPGQGLQFLFEYFSETQRNKGNFPGRFSGRQFSNSRSEMNVSTLELGDSALYLCASSRSTDTQYFGPGTRLTVL.

The chain carries TRBV15 and TRBJ1-6; D not certain. V was pared by 0 bases and J by 10 bases, with 16 bases between. The CDR3 runs to 16 residues. Per the germline V gene, CDR1 is LNHNV and CDR2 is YYDKDF (reference sequence). CDR3 in amino acids: CATSRDTGSPSSPLHF. Here the CDR3 DNA reads TGTGCCACCAGCAGAGATACCGGGTCTCCCTCATCACCCCTCCACTTT.

The V and J genes are TRBV28 and TRBJ2-5; 7 bases map to TRBD2. The CDR3 is made up of 17 amino acids. The germline gives CDR1 MDHEN, CDR2 SYDVKM. V dropped 5 bases and J dropped 3; count of bases not matched to a gene: 15. The CDR3 DNA is TGTGCCAGCAGTCCCCTCCTTGGGCGGGGGTCAAAAGAGACCCAGTACTTC. Protein product: CASSPLLGRGSKETQYF.

The gene calls are TRBV5-1 and TRBJ1-2, with a tentative D call TRBD1 (6 bases). The V end lost 1 base, the J end lost 2 bases, and 15 bases lay between the germline ends. This CDR3 spans 16 amino acids. The germline CDR1 and CDR2 sequences are SGHRS and YFSETQ. CDR3 bases: TGCGCCAGCAGCTTGAGGGCCTCCGGACAGAACTATGGCTACACCTTC. It is translated as CASSLRASGQNYGYTF.

The chain uses TRBV18 and TRBJ1-5; D is unresolved. Trimming took 2 bases from V and 0 from J, leaving 14 bases between them. CDR3 length equals 17 residues. Germline values: CDR1 KGHSH, CDR2 LQKENI. In DNA, the CDR3 is TGTGCCAGCTCACCAAGACGCGGGAGAAATAGCAATCAGCCCCAGCATTTT. Translating it yields CASSPRRGRNSNQPQHF.

This chain connects TRBV29-1 to TRBJ1-3; a weak D match, TRBD1 (6 bases). The germline CDR1 and CDR2 sequences are SQVTM and ANQGSEA. The CDR3 is made up of 13 amino acids. V lost 5 bases and J 0 bases, leaving 8 bases between the germline ends. Here the CDR3 DNA reads TGCAGCGTTCGGACAGTCTCTGGAAACACCATATATTTT. Protein product: CSVRTVSGNTIYF.

This clone was seen a handful of times. The V and J genes are TRBV19 and TRBJ2-7; possibly TRBD2 for D (6 bases). Germline V gene lookup returns CDR1 LNHDA and CDR2 SQIVND (reference sequence). This CDR3 region has 14 residues. The ends were cut back, 5 bases at V and 1 base at J, with 12 bases in the middle. CDR3 nucleotides: TGTGCCAGTAGTGGACTGGGAGGATCCTACGAGCAGTACTTC. Encoded protein: CASSGLGGSYEQYF.

The chain is built from TRBV7-2 and TRBJ1-2; TRBD1 matches 8 bases. The CDR3 is 13 amino acids. V lost 5 bases, J lost 7 bases, and 6 bases stayed unmatched. Germline loops: CDR1 SGHTA, CDR2 FQGNSA. The CDR3 bases are TGTGCCAGCAGCCTGAAGACAGGGGTTGGCTACACCTTC. This codes for CASSLKTGVGYTF.

The chain is built from TRBV2 and TRBJ2-7; the D gene is possibly TRBD2 (5 bases). The CDR3 runs to 13 residues. With 3 bases removed from V and 2 bases from J, the gap between germline ends came to 8 bases. Germline CDR1 reads SNHLY; CDR2 reads FYNNEI. This CDR3 reads CASSEEVTYEQYF. CDR3 DNA sequence: TGTGCCAGCAGTGAGGAGGTTACCTACGAGCAGTACTTC.

The chain employs TRBV6-6 and TRBJ1-1, with 7 bases that match TRBD1. Germline lookup yields CDR1 MNHNY and CDR2 SVGAGI (reference sequence). This CDR3 is built from 13 residues. Losses at the gene ends were 6 bases for V and 4 bases for J; bases not matched to a gene: 5. CDR3 sequence reads: CASSQQGFTEAFF. The CDR3 DNA follows: TGTGCCAGCAGCCAACAGGGGTTCACTGAAGCTTTCTTT.

The chain has TRBV4-2 and TRBJ2-6; TRBD2 is a possible D gene (5 bases). Germline lookup yields CDR1 LGHNA and CDR2 YNFKEQ. CDR3 length equals 19 residues. V lost 0 bases and J lost 0, with 15 bases in between. The CDR3 spells CASSQDMGSGYSGANVLTF. The CDR3, as DNA: TGTGCCAGCAGCCAAGATATGGGGAGTGGGTACTCTGGGGCCAACGTCCTGACTTTC.

This clone was found once. CDR3 nucleotides: TGTGCCAGCGCCCCCAGCGGGGGGTCCTACGAGCAGTACTTC. Amino acids: CASAPSGGSYEQYF. The V call is TRBV9, the J call TRBJ2-7; 9 bases fit TRBD2. V was pared by 7 bases and J by 1 base, with 6 bases of the junction left unmatched. The CDR3 loop spans 14 amino acids. The germline gives CDR1 SGDLS, CDR2 YYNGEE.

V and J are TRBV9 and TRBJ2-6; the match to TRBD1 covers 8 bases. V was clipped by 3 bases and J by 0 bases; unmatched bases: 11. The germline CDR1 and CDR2 sequences are SGDLS and YYNGEE. This CDR3 comprises 19 residues. The DNA for the CDR3 is TGTGCCAGCAGCGCCCGGACAGGGAAAGGGAGCTCTGGGGCCAACGTCCTGACTTTC. This encodes CASSARTGKGSSGANVLTF.

V gene TRBV4-1 combines with J gene TRBJ1-2; 8 bases match TRBD1. The V gene's germline CDR1 is MGHRA and CDR2 YSYEKL. The V and J ends lost 3 bases and 8 bases, in that order; junction bases with no gene match: 11. The CDR3 loop spans 15 amino acids. The CDR3 reads CASSQAFGQGRGYTF. The CDR3 bases are TGCGCCAGCAGCCAGGCCTTCGGACAGGGAAGGGGCTACACCTTC.

J is TRBJ2-3 and V is TRBV6-5, with 8 bases fitting TRBD2. Germline V gene sequence: CDR1 MNHEY, CDR2 SVGAGI. V lost 4 bases to trimming and J lost 2 bases; unmatched junction nucleotides: 5. This CDR3 has 15 residues. CDR3 loop: CASSLLAGYTDTQYF. CDR3 DNA: TGTGCCAGCAGTTTATTAGCGGGGTACACAGATACGCAGTATTTT.

The chain recombines TRBV7-6 with TRBJ2-2; D is ambiguous. CDR1 and CDR2 (germline): SGHVS, FNYEAQ. The CDR3 has 13 residues. The V end was cut by 4 bases, the J end by 6 bases, with 9 bases between. The CDR3 bases are TGTGCCAGCAGCTCCAGTGGGCCCGGGGAGCTGTTTTTT. Encoded protein: CASSSSGPGELFF.

In this sample, this clone turned up a few times. The chain has TRBV20-1 and TRBJ1-2, with no clear D. V dropped 1 base and J dropped 3 bases, with 3 bases sitting between them. Germline V gene sequence: CDR1 DFQATT, CDR2 SNEGSKA (reference sequence). The CDR3 covers 11 residues. The CDR3 DNA is TGCAGTGCTAGAGTAGACTATGGCTACACCTTC. Encoded protein: CSARVDYGYTF.

This chain joins TRBV7-8 and TRBJ1-2; 7 bases are a match to TRBD1. V shed 4 bases and J 3 bases; nucleotides not matched to a gene: 11. The CDR3 has 16 amino acids. In germline, CDR1 is SGHVS, CDR2 FQNEAQ. CDR3 sequence reads: CASSSRWTGGDYGYTF. The CDR3 bases are TGTGCCAGCAGCTCACGTTGGACAGGAGGGGACTATGGCTACACCTTC.